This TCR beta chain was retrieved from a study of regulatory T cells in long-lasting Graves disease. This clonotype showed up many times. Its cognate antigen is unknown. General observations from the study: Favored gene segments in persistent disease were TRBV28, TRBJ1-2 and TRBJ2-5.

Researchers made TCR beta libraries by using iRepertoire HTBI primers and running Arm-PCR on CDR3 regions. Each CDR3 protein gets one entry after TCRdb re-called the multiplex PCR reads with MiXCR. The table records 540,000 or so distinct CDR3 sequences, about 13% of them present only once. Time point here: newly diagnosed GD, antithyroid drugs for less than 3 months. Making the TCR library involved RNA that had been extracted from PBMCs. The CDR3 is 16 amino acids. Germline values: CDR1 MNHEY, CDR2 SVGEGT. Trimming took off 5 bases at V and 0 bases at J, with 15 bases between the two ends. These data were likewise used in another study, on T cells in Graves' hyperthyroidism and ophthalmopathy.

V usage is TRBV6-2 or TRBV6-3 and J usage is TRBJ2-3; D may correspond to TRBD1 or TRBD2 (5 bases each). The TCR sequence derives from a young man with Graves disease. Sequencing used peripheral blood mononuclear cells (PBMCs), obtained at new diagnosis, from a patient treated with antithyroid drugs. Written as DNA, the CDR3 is TGTGCCAGCAGTGAAGTCCTCGGGGCTAGCACAGATACGCAGTATTTT. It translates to CASSEVLGASTDTQYF.